Presented here are 12 T cell receptor beta chains from one specimen sequenced in a study of early T cells in non-severe SARS-CoV-2 infection. TCRdb reprocessed the 5' RACE reads via MiXCR and lists one record per CDR3 protein. The sample contains roughly 80,000 distinct CDR3 sequences, 5% to 7% of which appear only once. Sample: whole blood. These receptors all come from an adult who was a healthcare worker with PCR-confirmed SARS-CoV-2 infection or an uninfected control (not recorded which).

The table lists this clonotype with many counts. This sequence may be a read error, since a much larger clone differs from it by one base. CDR3 nucleotide sequence: TGTTCCAGCAGTGAGGACGGGGAGTGGTCCGGGGAGCTGTTTTTT. It is translated as CSSSEDGEWSGELFF. J is TRBJ2-2 and V is TRBV25-1; D perhaps matches TRBD2 (5 bases). Per the germline V gene, CDR1 is MGHDK and CDR2 is SYGVNS. The CDR3 spans 15 residues.

In its sample, this clonotype was seen many times. The chain is built from TRBV9 and TRBJ1-1; weak D call: TRBD1 (5 bases). This CDR3 is built from 15 residues. Germline V gene sequence: CDR1 SGDLS, CDR2 YYNGEE. V shed 3 bases and J shed 2 bases, with 14 bases lying between them. The CDR3 nucleotides are TGTGCCAGCAGCGCCTTGTCGGGGGAAAACACTGAAGCTTTCTTT. It yields the protein CASSALSGENTEAFF.

The chain combines TRBV12-3 or TRBV12-4 with TRBJ1-5; perhaps TRBD1 as D (5 bases). This CDR3 contains 14 residues. The V and J ends lost 3 bases and 1 base respectively, with 7 bases between them. As DNA, the CDR3 is TGTGCCAGCAGTTTCGACAGAAGCAATCAGCCCCAGCATTTT. Amino acid sequence: CASSFDRSNQPQHF.

This chain links TRBV29-1 with TRBJ1-4, with no clear D. From germline, CDR1 is SQVTM and CDR2 ANQGSEA. Trimming cost V 4 bases and J 0 bases, with 3 bases left between them. This CDR3 has 12 residues. The CDR3 DNA is TGCAGCGTTGGGGCAACTAATGAAAAACTGTTTTTT. Its protein product is CSVGATNEKLFF.

The chain couples TRBV12-3 or TRBV12-4 to TRBJ2-2; 10 nucleotides align to TRBD1. This CDR3 has 14 residues. V dropped 6 bases and J dropped 8; count of bases not matched to a gene: 6. The CDR3 nucleotides read TGTGCCAGCAGGCATGGGACAGGGGTGGGGGAGCTGTTTTTT. Its protein product is CASRHGTGVGELFF.

This clonotype appeared once. This chain links TRBV5-6 with TRBJ1-2; D possibly corresponds to TRBD1 (5 bases). The CDR3 contains 13 residues. V lost 4 bases and J 5 bases, leaving 12 bases between the germline ends. Germline CDR1 reads SGHDT; CDR2 reads YYEEEE. The CDR3 DNA sequence: TGTGCCAGCAGCATTAGGGGAAATTATGGCTACACCTTC. Translating gives CASSIRGNYGYTF.

There are a few counts of this clonotype. The gene calls are TRBV5-6 and TRBJ1-3, with TRBD1 as a possible D gene (5 bases). Germline V gene sequence: CDR1 SGHDT, CDR2 YYEEEE. V was pared by 4 bases and J by 2 bases, with 16 bases between. This CDR3 has 16 residues. CDR3 residues: CASSGIRDGTGNTIYF. The CDR3 DNA follows: TGTGCCAGCAGCGGAATCCGGGACGGGACTGGAAACACCATATATTTT.

Ten or more counts support this clonotype. The chain is built from TRBV20-1 and TRBJ1-1; unclear D gene. Looked up from germline, CDR1 is DFQATT and CDR2 is SNEGSKA (reference sequence). The CDR3 is 13 amino acids. V was pared by 6 bases and J by 0 bases, with 11 bases between. In DNA, the CDR3 is TGCAGTGCCAGGCGCCAGCTGAACACTGAAGCTTTCTTT. Translated, it gives CSARRQLNTEAFF.

This clonotype was observed many times. The chain is built from TRBV20-1 and TRBJ2-1; TRBD2 is a possible D gene (6 bases). The length of the CDR3 is 13 residues. The germline V gene has CDR1 DFQATT and CDR2 SNEGSKA (reference sequence). V was clipped by 6 bases and J by 8 bases, with 17 bases between them. The CDR3, as DNA: TGCAGTGCCTCCGGGGGAGGAAAGCATGAGCAGTTCTTC. It specifies CSASGGGKHEQFF.

This clonotype was detected only a few times. V is TRBV19 and J is TRBJ2-1; 12 bases fit TRBD2. Trimming removed 2 bases from V and 7 bases from J; junction bases left unmatched: 3. CDR1 and CDR2 (germline): LNHDA, SQIVND (reference sequence). The CDR3 has 15 residues. For the CDR3, the DNA is TGTGCCAGTAGTATACTAGCGGGAGGGAGGAATGAGCAGTTCTTC. This encodes CASSILAGGRNEQFF. Combining the CDR3 with reference TRBV19 and TRBJ2-1 gives the whole variable domain DGGITQSPKYLFRKEGQNVTLSCEQNLNHDAMYWYRQDPGQGLRLIYYSQIVNDFQKGDIAEGYSVSREKKESFPLTVTSAQKNPTAFYLCASSILAGGRNEQFFGPGTRLTVL.

This clonotype was recorded a few times. The chain employs TRBV29-1 and TRBJ1-4, with TRBD1 identical over 7 bases. This CDR3 contains 12 residues. V shed 7 bases, J shed 4 bases, and the junction held 3 bases outside the gene matches. The germline V gene encodes CDR1 SQVTM and CDR2 ANQGSEA. The CDR3 loop reads CSGGQSNEKLFF. The CDR3 bases are TGCAGCGGGGGACAGAGTAATGAAAAACTGTTTTTT. The full variable domain, in which reference TRBV29-1 and TRBJ1-4 provide the parts outside the CDR3, is SAVISQKPSRDICQRGTSLTIQCQVDSQVTMMFWYRQQPGQSLTLIATANQGSEATYESGFVIDKFPISRPNLTFSTLTVSNMSPEDSSIYLCSGGQSNEKLFFGSGTQLSVL.

In this sample, this clonotype turned up many times. The chain uses TRBV7-8 and TRBJ1-1; 7 bases are a match to TRBD1. The CDR3 totals 12 residues. The germline CDR1 and CDR2 sequences are SGHVS and FQNEAQ. Unmatched junction bases numbered 4, after V lost 5 bases and J lost 7 bases. DNA for the CDR3: TGTGCCAGCAGCACTGGGACAGTTGAAGCTTTCTTT. Translation gives CASSTGTVEAFF.